These 15 T cell receptor beta chains came from one sample sequenced in a study of CD4 T cells in relation to SARS-CoV-2 and coronaviruses. No antigens are known for them. The unexposed donors gave CD4+ T cells in about 2011-2019, prior to COVID-19. CD4+ T cells were isolated from the cells after nine to eleven days of culture. Measured with immunoSEQ multiplex PCR; TCRdb has only the in-frame clones, and not every one. The sample lists roughly 17,000 clones; approximately 77% were seen once. Sequencing used CD4+ T cells from PBMCs, cultured in vitro. Every receptor here comes from a human donor in good health.

The chain carries TRBV19 and TRBJ1-5; a weak D match, TRBD1 (5 bases). Germline values: CDR1 LNHDA, CDR2 SQIVND (reference sequence). This CDR3 has 16 amino acids. V dropped 5 bases and J dropped 2 bases, with 16 bases sitting between them. The DNA for the CDR3 is TGTGCCAGTAGTGTGACCTGGGGCCCTGGCAATCAGCCCCAGCATTTT. Its protein product is CASSVTWGPGNQPQHF.

The J gene is TRBJ2-2, the V gene TRBV11-2, with 9 positions matching TRBD2. This CDR3 is 15 amino acids long. Losses at the gene ends were 5 bases for V and 5 bases for J; bases not matched to a gene: 6. Germline CDR1 is SGHAT and CDR2 is FQNNGV. In nucleotides, the CDR3 is TGTGCCAGCAGCCAGGGACTAGCTAGAACCGGGGAGCTGTTTTTT. This codes for CASSQGLARTGELFF.

This chain connects TRBV5-5 to TRBJ2-7; 8 bases are a match to TRBD1. Trimming took 3 bases from V and 3 from J; bases not matched to a gene: 5. This CDR3 contains 14 residues. From germline, CDR1 is SGHKS and CDR2 YYEKEE (reference sequence). The CDR3 DNA is TGTGCCAGCAGCTCACCAGGGACAGGCTACGAGCAGTACTTC. The encoded protein is CASSSPGTGYEQYF.

The chain carries TRBV3-1 (or the pseudogene TRBV3-2) and TRBJ1-2, with 8 bases that match TRBD1. Germline CDR1 is LGHDT and CDR2 is YNNKEL (reference sequence). V trimming: 2 bases; J trimming: 7 bases; junction bases outside the gene matches: 9. The CDR3 loop spans 15 amino acids. The CDR3 DNA is TGTGCCAGCAGCCAAATCGGTGGACAGGGAGCTGGCTACACCTTC. It translates to CASSQIGGQGAGYTF.

CDR3 nucleotides: TGTGCCAGCAGCGGAGAACAGAAGAATCAGCCCCAGCATTTT. It yields the protein CASSGEQKNQPQHF. The chain couples TRBV9 to TRBJ1-5, with D hard to call. Germline loops: CDR1 SGDLS, CDR2 YYNGEE. V dropped 3 bases and J dropped 4 bases, with 11 bases sitting between them. CDR3 length: 14 amino acids.

J is TRBJ1-1 and V is TRBV7-9; no clear D gene. CDR1 SEHNR and CDR2 FQNEAQ come from the germline V gene (reference sequence). V was pared by 1 base and J by 6 bases, with 6 bases between. The CDR3 extends over 12 amino acids. Written as DNA, the CDR3 is TGTGCCAGCAGCTTAGACAGTTCTGAAGCTTTCTTT. Amino acids: CASSLDSSEAFF.

Only a few counts were recorded for this clone. The rearrangement links TRBV5-6 to TRBJ2-2, with D unresolved. Germline CDR1 is SGHDT and CDR2 is YYEEEE. The CDR3 consists of 14 residues. V shed 4 bases and J shed 5 bases, with 12 bases lying between them. This CDR3 is CASSPIQPTGELFF. The CDR3 DNA reads TGTGCCAGCAGCCCAATTCAACCAACCGGGGAGCTGTTTTTT.

V usage is TRBV5-1 and J usage is TRBJ1-6, with 7 bases identical to TRBD1. CDR3 size: 15 residues. V lost 4 bases, J lost 5 bases, and 6 bases stayed unmatched. Germline V gene sequence: CDR1 SGHRS, CDR2 YFSETQ. This CDR3 is CASSQGQEDNSPLHF. The DNA for the CDR3 is TGCGCCAGCAGCCAAGGACAGGAGGATAATTCACCCCTCCACTTT.

V and J are TRBV19 and TRBJ1-3; tentatively, D is TRBD1 (5 bases). The CDR3 is 15 amino acids. The V gene's germline CDR1 is LNHDA and CDR2 SQIVND (reference sequence). V was clipped by 7 bases and J by 0 bases, with 13 bases between them. Here the CDR3 reads CASMGPIFSGNTIYF. CDR3 sequence (DNA): TGTGCCAGTATGGGACCGATTTTCTCTGGAAACACCATATATTTT.

The V call is TRBV4-2, the J call TRBJ2-2; 8 nucleotides align to TRBD2. CDR1 is LGHNA, CDR2 YNFKEQ, per germline. Trimming removed 3 bases from V and 5 bases from J; junction bases left unmatched: 11. The CDR3 contains 17 residues. The CDR3 loop is CASSQPGSGRGTGELFF. CDR3 DNA sequence: TGTGCCAGCAGCCAGCCTGGGAGCGGGAGAGGTACCGGGGAGCTGTTTTTT.

This chain joins TRBV6-6 and TRBJ2-2; 11 bases align to TRBD2. This CDR3 has 15 residues. Germline V CDR1 and CDR2: MNHNY, SVGAGI (reference sequence). The J segment lost 7 bases and the V segment lost 2 bases, leaving 3 bases of the junction unmatched. CDR3 nucleotide sequence: TGTGCCAGCAGTTACACTAGCGGGAGTGGCGGGGAGCTGTTTTTT. This encodes CASSYTSGSGGELFF.

J is TRBJ2-7 and V is TRBV19; 9 nucleotides align to TRBD2. The length of the CDR3 is 15 residues. V dropped 6 bases and J dropped 4; count of bases not matched to a gene: 10. The germline CDR1 and CDR2 sequences are LNHDA and SQIVND (reference sequence). Here the CDR3 reads CASRKGLAVSYEQYF. CDR3 coding DNA: TGTGCCAGTAGAAAGGGACTAGCCGTCTCTTACGAGCAGTACTTC.

The genes are TRBV28 and TRBJ1-3; D unclear. V was clipped by 6 bases and J by 3 bases, with 6 bases between them. The CDR3 has 12 residues. Germline lookup yields CDR1 MDHEN and CDR2 SYDVKM. This chain's CDR3 is CASRGSGNTIYF. CDR3 sequence (DNA): TGTGCCAGCAGGGGAAGTGGAAACACCATATATTTT.

The chain has TRBV10-3 and TRBJ1-6, with D tentatively TRBD1 (6 bases). Germline loops: CDR1 ENHRY, CDR2 SYGVKD. The CDR3 is made up of 14 amino acids. The V and J ends lost 3 bases and 5 bases respectively, with 8 bases between them. This CDR3 is CAISEGQNNSPLHF. The CDR3 DNA is TGTGCCATCAGTGAAGGACAGAATAATTCACCCCTCCACTTT.

This rearrangement joins TRBV19 to TRBJ2-1; 11 positions agree with TRBD2. The junction had 13 bases not matched to a gene; V was cut back by 5 bases and J by 1 base. The CDR3 runs 19 residues. CDR1 and CDR2 from the germline V gene are LNHDA and SQIVND (reference sequence). The CDR3 DNA follows: TGTGCCAGTAGTGTCCTAGCGGGAGGCCTGCTTTCATCCTACAATGAGCAGTTCTTC. Its protein is CASSVLAGGLLSSYNEQFF.